This paragraph reports one TCR beta chain. Its antigen is unknown. Compared with germline, one end of the junction differs, possibly owing to a read error. Taken from the germline V gene, the CDR1 and CDR2 loops are SGHAT and FQNNGV. The CDR3 runs 13 residues from the cysteine to the phenylalanine. Only the CDR3 region is kept as DNA, spanning 39 bases read in frame from base 1. This entry belongs to a study of T cell clones after liver transplantation (dated by TCRdb to about 2019). Looking at the study overall: ITN030ST, the source of the samples, was a randomized trial that attempted immunosuppression withdrawal within 2 years of liver transplantation. Three of the eight recipients were HCV-positive; the others were transplanted for non-autoimmune, non-viral indications. As an antigen-independent comparator for donor-reactive sequences, third party-reactive TCRbeta sequences were also identified from pre-transplant MLRs. To count as tolerant, a recipient had to stay completely off immunosuppression for at least one year without liver enzymes climbing beyond twice the upper limit of normal. Donor-reactive T cell clones were identified by TCRbeta sequencing following a pre-transplant mixed lymphocyte reaction and were subsequently tracked in post-transplant blood. Of the 8 liver transplant recipients making up the studied cohort, 3 were classified as tolerant and 5 as non-tolerant. The subjects received no induction therapy and were kept on standard immunosuppression until randomization at 12-24 months post-transplant. Blood samples were taken pre-transplant, pre-randomization before withdrawal, and post-randomization after full withdrawal or failed withdrawal. What the work shows at the level of the full study, not this receptor alone: Circulating donor-reactive CD4 TCRbeta sequences fell significantly post-transplant in most of the 8 subjects, irrespective of tolerance or HCV status. The decline in donor-reactive sequences exceeded the decline in third party-reactive sequences, suggesting partial antigen-specific deletion that was unrelated to withdrawal success. When repertoire turnover was accounted for, significantly reduced detection of donor-reactive sequences was found in 7 of 8 subjects for CD4 and in 8 of 8 subjects for CD8. In a couple of subjects, low numbers of available donor cells limited the measurable donor-reactive repertoire. Conclusions were preliminary, limited by small, heterogeneous patient numbers and non-standardized post-transplant time points. Because allograft tissue specimens were not available, migration of donor-reactive T cells into the graft, rather than deletion, may have occurred.

Unstimulated PBMCs, after thawing, were stained for CD3, CD4 and CD8 and then FACS-sorted into CD3+CD4+ and CD3+CD8+ populations. All 8 studied subjects were randomized to withdrawal of immunosuppression. Genomic DNA was isolated with the Qiagen DNeasy Blood and Tissue Kit. High-throughput TCRbeta CDR3 sequencing of frozen genomic DNA was performed by immunoSEQ, including PCR amplification, mapping, bias correction and internal controls. As for how the authors treated the data: Only productive rearrangements were retained, and each unique TCRbeta sequence was defined by its CDR3 nucleotide sequence together with its V and J gene. For classification of a sequence as donor-reactive, at least 5-fold expansion in CFSE-low cells relative to unstimulated pre-transplant cells and a frequency of at least 0.01% were required. To ensure at least 90% detection power, minimum frequency thresholds were set for each subject based on that subject's lowest-template unstimulated sample. Jensen-Shannon divergence between the top 1000 TCRbeta sequences post- versus pre-transplant served as the measure of repertoire turnover. Two-sided Fisher's exact tests were used to test for changes in how often donor-reactive sequences were detected. Imported from immuneACCESS, the table was reduced by TCRdb to in-frame sequences with V and J called. These copies leave out some clones; in studies compared against another copy, an unresolved V gene accounts for under half, and the cause of the remainder is not known. The D gene and trimming were derived from the DNA, and the V and J assignments and clone size from that table. This sample comprises roughly 120,000 clones, about nine tenths of them detected only once. The ten largest clones represent 0.8% to 0.9% of the sample.

This receptor was identified in a human patient who received a liver transplant. Some T cells may originate with the graft donor following a transplant. This sequence uses TRBV11-2 and TRBJ1-2; the D region possibly corresponds to TRBD1 (5 bases align). The sequencing here drew on CD4+ T cells from blood, taken 12 months after liver transplant. In nucleotide form, the sequence is TGTGTCAGCTCTGGACAAATTCGCTATGGCTACACCTTC. The encoded protein is CVSSGQIRYGYTF.